This TCR beta chain was obtained from a study of CD8 T cells in ankylosing spondylitis. To note about this clonotype: As yet, its antigen is unknown.

With molecular barcodes, quantitative 5'-RACE was used to make the TCR beta libraries. TCRdb analysed the 5' RACE reads with MiXCR anew, one entry per CDR3 protein. This sample yields 150,000 to 250,000 distinct CDR3 sequences, of which about 13% are seen a single time; 15% to 20% belongs to the top ten. General study results and limits: Clones linked to disease were reported to show significant enrichment in matched ankylosing spondylitis synovial fluid.

This sequence originates from a male donor with ankylosing spondylitis or in good health (not recorded which). Sequencing was carried out using blood, either unsorted or a sorted T cell fraction (not recorded which).

CDR3 DNA: TGCGCCAGCAGCTTGGGGGAGGGCCCCCCCGAGCAGTACTTC. Its protein product is CASSLGEGPPEQYF. The V gene is TRBV5-1, the J gene TRBJ2-7; TRBD2 agrees at 7 bases. With V trimmed by 0 bases and J by 6 bases, 6 bases remained unmatched. Germline lookup yields CDR1 SGHRS and CDR2 YFSETQ. This CDR3 is 14 amino acids long.